These 14 T cell receptor beta chains originate from one sample sequenced in a study of cytomegalovirus exposure and HLA in healthy donors. PCR used 60 Vbeta primers and 13 Jbeta primers. TCRdb keeps only in-frame clones here, not all; method: immunoSEQ multiplex PCR. The data contain about 60,000 clones, 87% of them singletons. The sequenced sample consisted of PBMCs. The receptors derive from a man between 18 and 35 years old in good health and CMV-seronegative.

The gene calls are TRBV5-1 and TRBJ2-1, with 10 bases that match TRBD1. The CDR3 length is 14 residues. The germline gives CDR1 SGHRS, CDR2 YFSETQ. Losses at the gene ends were 0 bases for V and 10 bases for J; bases not matched to a gene: 4. The CDR3 region is CASSLGGQGIEQFF. CDR3 DNA: TGCGCCAGCAGCTTGGGGGGACAGGGGATCGAGCAGTTCTTC.

This clone showed up just a few times. V is TRBV10-1 and J is TRBJ2-1, with D perhaps TRBD1 (5 bases). This CDR3 comprises 13 residues. CDR1 WNHNN and CDR2 SYGVQD come from the germline V gene (reference sequence). V was pared by 3 bases and J by 8 bases, with 11 bases between. The chain's CDR3 is CASSEVQGDEQFF. The CDR3 nucleotides read TGCGCCAGCAGTGAAGTCCAGGGCGATGAGCAGTTCTTC.

V is TRBV29-1 and J is TRBJ2-2; the D gene is possibly TRBD1 (6 bases). V was trimmed by 6 bases and J by 7 bases, leaving 9 bases between them. Germline V lookup: CDR1 SQVTM, CDR2 ANQGSEA. CDR3 length: 11 residues. The CDR3 loop is CSVSQGGELFF. DNA of the CDR3: TGCAGCGTGTCACAGGGCGGGGAGCTGTTTTTT.

This rearrangement joins TRBV11-2 to TRBJ2-7; possible D gene TRBD1, 7 bases. CDR3 length equals 12 residues. The V gene's germline CDR1 is SGHAT and CDR2 FQNNGV. Trimming removed 5 bases from V and 7 bases from J, with 12 bases in between. The CDR3 here is CASSAGQQEQYF. Written as DNA, the CDR3 is TGTGCCAGCAGCGCGGGACAGCAAGAGCAGTACTTC.

This clone was detected once. V is TRBV9 and J is TRBJ1-4; D possibly corresponds to TRBD1 (5 bases). Trimming took off 3 bases at V and 10 bases at J, with 16 bases between the two ends. This CDR3 has 14 amino acids. Looked up from germline, CDR1 is SGDLS and CDR2 is YYNGEE. The CDR3 reads CASSEGISRGKLFF. Here the CDR3 DNA reads TGTGCCAGCAGCGAGGGGATCTCTAGGGGAAAACTGTTTTTT.

CDR3 sequence reads: CASSPPSGPDNEQFF. For the CDR3, the DNA is TGTGCCAGCAGCCCCCCTAGCGGGCCCGACAATGAGCAGTTCTTC. The chain joins TRBV5-4 to TRBJ2-1, with 8 bases that match TRBD2. This CDR3 is 15 amino acids long. Germline CDR1 is SGHNT and CDR2 is YYREEE (reference sequence). Trimming at V came to 4 bases and at J to 5 bases, leaving 8 bases not matched to a gene.

This chain connects TRBV30 to TRBJ2-7, with D possibly matching TRBD1 (5 bases). Germline V CDR1 and CDR2: GTSNPN, SVGIG (reference sequence). The CDR3 is 13 residues long. The CDR3 region has the DNA TGTGCTTTTAACACAGGTCCTGCCTACGAGCAGTACTTC. Translated, it gives CAFNTGPAYEQYF.

The V gene is TRBV9, the J gene TRBJ1-4; 9 bases map to TRBD1. Germline V gene lookup returns CDR1 SGDLS and CDR2 YYNGEE. Trimming took 3 bases from V and 11 from J; bases not matched to a gene: 5. CDR3 length: 13 residues. The CDR3 spells CASSATGGPKLFF. DNA of the CDR3: TGTGCCAGCAGCGCAACAGGGGGCCCTAAACTGTTTTTT.

The chain carries TRBV11-3 and TRBJ1-1; D is possibly TRBD1 (6 bases). Looked up from germline, CDR1 is SGHNT and CDR2 is YENEEA. The CDR3 covers 15 residues. The V gene lost 5 bases and the J gene lost 5 bases, with 18 bases spanning the gap. The CDR3 loop is CASSPTLGGGTEAFF. As DNA, the CDR3 is TGTGCCAGCAGCCCTACCCTTGGGGGCGGAACTGAAGCTTTCTTT. The full variable domain, rest sourced from reference TRBV11-3 and TRBJ1-1, is EAGVVQSPRYKIIEKKQPVAFWCNPISGHNTLYWYLQNLGQGPELLIRYENEEAVDDSQLPKDRFSAERLKGVDSTLKIQPAELGDSAVYLCASSPTLGGGTEAFFGQGTRLTVV.

V gene TRBV5-4 combines with J gene TRBJ2-7, with TRBD2 matching 10 bases. The junction had 7 bases not matched to a gene; V was cut back by 4 bases and J by 0 bases. The V gene's germline CDR1 is SGHNT and CDR2 YYREEE (reference sequence). This CDR3 has 16 residues. The CDR3 bases are TGTGCCAGCAGCACCGCTAGCGGGGGTAGCTCCTACGAGCAGTACTTC. This sequence encodes CASSTASGGSSYEQYF.

J is TRBJ1-1 and V is TRBV6-5; weak D call: TRBD1 (6 bases). V was cut by 4 bases and J by 6 bases, with 21 bases left in between. This CDR3 spans 16 amino acids. Germline V CDR1 and CDR2: MNHEY, SVGAGI. CDR3 DNA: TGTGCCAGCAGTTCGAGAGGGGGTGACGGTTTACCTGAAGCTTTCTTT. This sequence encodes CASSSRGGDGLPEAFF.

Here the CDR3 DNA reads TGTGCCAGCACTGGGAGATTAGGGGGGGCGGAGGAGACCCAGTACTTC. The encoded protein is CASTGRLGGAEETQYF. The V gene is TRBV11-2, the J gene TRBJ2-5, with a weak D call TRBD2 (7 bases). This CDR3 spans 16 amino acids. Germline assignment: CDR1 SGHAT and CDR2 FQNNGV. Trimming took off 7 bases at V and 5 bases at J, with 23 bases between the two ends. Full variable domain (remainder filled in from reference TRBV11-2 and TRBJ2-5): EAGVAQSPRYKIIEKRQSVAFWCNPISGHATLYWYQQILGQGPKLLIQFQNNGVVDDSQLPKDRFSAERLKGVDSTLKIQPAKLEDSAVYLCASTGRLGGAEETQYFGPGTRLLVL.

This chain connects TRBV28 to TRBJ2-2; 7 nucleotides line up with TRBD2. V shed 1 base, J shed 4 bases, and the junction held 3 bases outside the gene matches. The CDR3 length is 15 residues. Germline loops: CDR1 MDHEN, CDR2 SYDVKM. CDR3 region: CASSLFRGGTGELFF. CDR3 in DNA: TGTGCCAGCAGTTTATTTCGCGGGGGCACCGGGGAGCTGTTTTTT.

The CDR3 loop reads CASSLAPGQGSRGQYF. Here the CDR3 DNA reads TGCGCCAGCAGCTTGGCACCGGGACAGGGTTCTCGTGGGCAGTACTTC. V gene TRBV5-1 combines with J gene TRBJ2-7; 9 bases fit TRBD1. The germline CDR1 and CDR2 sequences are SGHRS and YFSETQ. CDR3 length equals 16 residues. V was clipped by 0 bases and J by 9 bases; unmatched bases: 13.